The 30 T cell receptor beta chains listed next were all sequenced from one sample in a study of early T cells in non-severe SARS-CoV-2 infection. Via MiXCR, TCRdb re-called the 5' RACE reads, giving one row per CDR3 protein. The sample lists approximately 110,000 distinct CDR3 sequences, about 15% seen once, with 21% in the top ten. The sequencing input was whole blood. The receptor source for this set is an adult who was a healthcare worker with PCR-confirmed SARS-CoV-2 infection or an uninfected control (not recorded which).

V and J are TRBV19 and TRBJ2-3; 9 bases align to TRBD1. This CDR3 has 15 amino acids. The V segment lost 3 bases and the J segment 5 bases; nucleotides outside the gene matches: 6. The V gene's germline CDR1 is LNHDA and CDR2 SQIVND (reference sequence). The CDR3 region is CASSIQTGGLDTQYF. As DNA, the CDR3 is TGTGCCAGTAGTATCCAGACAGGGGGGTTAGATACGCAGTATTTT.

This clonotype was seen more than once but under ten times. V usage is TRBV4-1 and J usage is TRBJ2-1; 8 bases line up with TRBD2. CDR3 size: 16 residues. Germline V CDR1 and CDR2: MGHRA, YSYEKL. The junction had 7 bases not matched to a gene; V was cut back by 0 bases and J by 6 bases. The CDR3 DNA follows: TGCGCCAGCAGCCAAGATCGGGGGGGTCTCAGCAATGAGCAGTTCTTC. Translation gives CASSQDRGGLSNEQFF.

The V gene is TRBV30, the J gene TRBJ1-5; possible D gene TRBD1, 6 bases. Trimming pared 0 bases from V and 6 bases from J, leaving 15 bases between. CDR1 and CDR2 from the germline V gene are GTSNPN and SVGIG (reference sequence). CDR3 length equals 15 residues. Here the CDR3 reads CAWSVGQQSGQPQHF. The CDR3, as DNA: TGTGCCTGGAGTGTTGGACAGCAGAGCGGTCAGCCCCAGCATTTT.

This clonotype showed up many times. The chain couples TRBV11-2 to TRBJ2-3; tentatively, D is TRBD2 (5 bases). V dropped 3 bases and J dropped 4 bases, with 14 bases sitting between them. CDR1 and CDR2 from the germline V gene are SGHAT and FQNNGV. This CDR3 has 15 residues. DNA for the CDR3: TGTGCCAGCAGCTTGTTCGGGGTCCACGCAGATACGCAGTATTTT. It specifies CASSLFGVHADTQYF.

This clonotype has more than one count but fewer than ten. The genes are TRBV7-3 and TRBJ2-2; D remains unclear. The germline V gene encodes CDR1 SGHTA and CDR2 FQGTGA. The CDR3 loop spans 15 amino acids. V lost 0 bases and J 4 bases, leaving 9 bases between the germline ends. CDR3 residues: CASSLTRTGTGELFF. Here the CDR3 DNA reads TGTGCCAGCAGCTTAACCCGTACGGGCACCGGGGAGCTGTTTTTT. The full variable domain, rest sourced from reference TRBV7-3 and TRBJ2-2, is GAGVSQTPSNKVTEKGKYVELRCDPISGHTALYWYRQSLGQGPEFLIYFQGTGAADDSGLPNDRFFAVRPEGSVSTLKIQRTERGDSAVYLCASSLTRTGTGELFFGEGSRLTVL.

This clonotype was found many times. CDR3 sequence: CASSPWAGGQETQYF. The CDR3 region has the DNA TGTGCCAGCAGCCCGTGGGCGGGGGGGCAAGAGACCCAGTACTTC. The chain has TRBV11-2 and TRBJ2-5; 9 bases fit TRBD2. Germline lookup yields CDR1 SGHAT and CDR2 FQNNGV. Trimming at V came to 5 bases and at J to 2 bases, leaving 6 bases not matched to a gene. The CDR3 is 15 residues long. The whole variable domain, remainder taken from reference TRBV11-2 and TRBJ2-5, is EAGVAQSPRYKIIEKRQSVAFWCNPISGHATLYWYQQILGQGPKLLIQFQNNGVVDDSQLPKDRFSAERLKGVDSTLKIQPAKLEDSAVYLCASSPWAGGQETQYFGPGTRLLVL.

This clonotype was found a few times. The chain uses TRBV13 and TRBJ2-3; TRBD2 aligns across 10 bases. The junction had 2 bases not matched to a gene; V was cut back by 3 bases and J by 5 bases. CDR1 is PRHDT, CDR2 FYEKMQ, per germline (reference sequence). This CDR3 spans 14 amino acids. The CDR3 bases are TGTGCCAGCAGCTTCAGCGGGGGGGTAGATACGCAGTATTTT. Its protein product is CASSFSGGVDTQYF. Based on the CDR3 plus reference TRBV13 and TRBJ2-3, the full variable domain is AAGVIQSPRHLIKEKRETATLKCYPIPRHDTVYWYQQGPGQDPQFLISFYEKMQSDKGSIPDRFSAQQFSDYHSELNMSSLELGDSALYFCASSFSGGVDTQYFGPGTRLTVL.

This clonotype was observed a handful of times. V gene TRBV20-1 combines with J gene TRBJ1-2; D uncertain. Germline lookup yields CDR1 DFQATT and CDR2 SNEGSKA (reference sequence). The CDR3 loop spans 13 amino acids. The V end lost 6 bases, the J end lost 0 bases, and 11 bases lay between the germline ends. The CDR3 region is CSAFLGSNYGYTF. CDR3 DNA: TGCAGTGCCTTTCTCGGATCTAACTATGGCTACACCTTC.

In this sample, this clonotype turned up a few times. The rearrangement joins TRBV12-3 or TRBV12-4 to TRBJ2-5; TRBD2 matches 8 bases. V dropped 1 base and J dropped 4; count of bases not matched to a gene: 5. The CDR3 length is 15 residues. The CDR3 reads CASSLGAGGRETQYF. In DNA, the CDR3 is TGTGCCAGCAGTTTAGGCGCGGGGGGCAGAGAGACCCAGTACTTC.

The rearrangement links TRBV7-9 to TRBJ2-5, with TRBD2 matching over 8 bases. The CDR3 consists of 15 residues. CDR1 is SEHNR and CDR2 is FQNEAQ in the germline V gene (reference sequence). V gave up 4 bases and J gave up 5 bases; unmatched junction bases: 9. In DNA form, the CDR3 reads TGTGCCAGCAGCTCGCCCGGGCGGGGGGAGGAGACCCAGTACTTC. It encodes CASSSPGRGEETQYF. Based on the CDR3 plus reference TRBV7-9 and TRBJ2-5, the full variable domain is DTGVSQNPRHKITKRGQNVTFRCDPISEHNRLYWYRQTLGQGPEFLTYFQNEAQLEKSRLLSDRFSAERPKGSFSTLEIQRTEQGDSAMYLCASSSPGRGEETQYFGPGTRLLVL.

The CDR3 DNA sequence: TGTGCCAGCTCTGGACTATCCGCCGGGGAGCTGTTTTTT. It codes for CASSGLSAGELFF. The chain uses TRBV18 and TRBJ2-2, with a weak D call TRBD2 (6 bases). The CDR3 contains 13 residues. V dropped 6 bases and J dropped 6 bases, with 11 bases sitting between them. Germline CDR1 KGHSH, CDR2 LQKENI.

The chain carries TRBV9 and TRBJ2-7; possible D gene TRBD1, 6 bases. The ends were cut back, 4 bases at V and 0 bases at J, with 17 bases in the middle. The CDR3 covers 16 residues. The germline V gene encodes CDR1 SGDLS and CDR2 YYNGEE. CDR3 sequence (DNA): TGTGCCAGCAGCCCGACCGGGACAAGCAGCTCCTACGAGCAGTACTTC. Translated: CASSPTGTSSSYEQYF. Based on the CDR3 plus reference TRBV9 and TRBJ2-7, the full variable domain is DSGVTQTPKHLITATGQRVTLRCSPRSGDLSVYWYQQSLDQGLQFLIQYYNGEERAKGNILERFSAQQFPDLHSELNLSSLELGDSALYFCASSPTGTSSSYEQYFGPGTRLTVT.

The gene calls are TRBV2 and TRBJ2-3, with 8 nucleotides matching TRBD2. Germline lookup yields CDR1 SNHLY and CDR2 FYNNEI. Trimming took 3 bases from V and 2 from J; bases not matched to a gene: 4. This CDR3 region has 15 residues. The CDR3 loop is CASSDSGGTTDTQYF. For the CDR3, the DNA is TGTGCCAGCAGTGACAGCGGGGGCACCACAGATACGCAGTATTTT.

The V and J genes are TRBV6-1 and TRBJ1-1; 8 bases fit TRBD1. With 8 bases clipped from V and 1 base from J, the junction kept 6 bases outside the gene matches. CDR1 and CDR2 from the germline V gene are MNHNS and SASEGT. The CDR3 extends over 14 amino acids. CDR3 bases: TGTGCCAGCCCGGGACAGGCCACGAACACTGAAGCTTTCTTT. It specifies CASPGQATNTEAFF.

This clonotype has more than one count but fewer than ten. The CDR3 DNA sequence: TGTGCCAGCTCGGGGACAGCTTACACTGAAGCTTTCTTT. Translation gives CASSGTAYTEAFF. This sequence joins TRBV18 and TRBJ1-1; 7 bases align to TRBD1. Germline loops: CDR1 KGHSH, CDR2 LQKENI. The J segment lost 3 bases and the V segment lost 6 bases, leaving 4 bases of the junction unmatched. The CDR3 spans 13 residues. Together with reference TRBV18 and TRBJ1-1, the CDR3 gives the full variable domain: NAGVMQNPRHLVRRRGQEARLRCSPMKGHSHVYWYRQLPEEGLKFMVYLQKENIIDESGMPKERFSAEFPKEGPSILRIQQVVRGDSAAYFCASSGTAYTEAFFGQGTRLTVV.

The chain employs TRBV24-1 and TRBJ2-3; D not certain. The ends were cut back, 1 base at V and 6 bases at J, with 7 bases in the middle. This CDR3 is built from 13 residues. CDR1 and CDR2 from the germline V gene are KGHDR and SFDVKD. The chain's CDR3 is CATSDFYGDTQYF. The CDR3 bases are TGTGCCACCAGTGATTTTTACGGGGATACGCAGTATTTT.

This clonotype was counted a few times. The chain couples TRBV5-5 to TRBJ2-5; TRBD2 aligns across 8 bases. V lost 4 bases to trimming and J lost 5 bases; unmatched junction nucleotides: 13. Germline V lookup: CDR1 SGHKS, CDR2 YYEKEE (reference sequence). This CDR3 spans 16 amino acids. CDR3 nucleotide sequence: TGTGCCAGCAGCCGCAGCCTGGGACTAGTGAGGGAGACCCAGTACTTC. It codes for CASSRSLGLVRETQYF.

This clonotype was seen a handful of times. The rearrangement joins TRBV5-1 to TRBJ2-3; 7 bases agree with TRBD1. Per the germline V gene, CDR1 is SGHRS and CDR2 is YFSETQ. The CDR3 is 16 amino acids. Trimming removed 3 bases from V and 1 base from J; junction bases left unmatched: 8. The CDR3, as DNA: TGCGCCAGCAGCTCATCCATAGGACAGGGCACAGATACGCAGTATTTT. Translation: CASSSSIGQGTDTQYF. Full variable domain (outside the CDR3, taken from reference TRBV5-1 and TRBJ2-3): KAGVTQTPRYLIKTRGQQVTLSCSPISGHRSVSWYQQTPGQGLQFLFEYFSETQRNKGNFPGRFSGRQFSNSRSEMNVSTLELGDSALYLCASSSSIGQGTDTQYFGPGTRLTVL.

The gene calls are TRBV7-9 and TRBJ1-5, with TRBD1 matching over 7 bases. This CDR3 spans 12 amino acids. V shed 10 bases and J 2 bases; nucleotides not matched to a gene: 2. Germline V gene lookup returns CDR1 SEHNR and CDR2 FQNEAQ (reference sequence). Written as DNA, the CDR3 is TGTGCCACCGGACAGGGCAATCAGCCCCAGCATTTT. Translating gives CATGQGNQPQHF.

This clonotype occurred a few times. V gene TRBV5-1 combines with J gene TRBJ2-7; no definite D call. Germline V gene lookup returns CDR1 SGHRS and CDR2 YFSETQ. CDR3 length: 13 residues. V was cut by 0 bases and J by 6 bases, with 10 bases left in between. CDR3 sequence: CASSLDGLSEQYF. The DNA for the CDR3 is TGCGCCAGCAGCTTGGATGGGTTGTCCGAGCAGTACTTC.

The chain couples TRBV29-1 to TRBJ2-7; unclear D gene. The germline V and J ends were trimmed by 4 bases and 5 bases, with 12 bases remaining between them. The germline CDR1 and CDR2 sequences are SQVTM and ANQGSEA. The CDR3 extends over 12 amino acids. CDR3 DNA: TGCAGCGTTGTGGTCGGCCGGCACGAGCAGTACTTC. Its protein product is CSVVVGRHEQYF.

The chain recombines TRBV18 with TRBJ2-1, with 10 bases that match TRBD2. This CDR3 is 15 amino acids long. J was trimmed by 7 bases and V by 6 bases; bases with no gene match: 9. The germline gives CDR1 KGHSH, CDR2 LQKENI. Here the CDR3 DNA reads TGTGCCAGCTCCCCCGCTAGCGGGGGAACAAATGAGCAGTTCTTC. This sequence encodes CASSPASGGTNEQFF.

DNA for the CDR3: TGTGCCACCCTACTAGAAGGGGCGGGCAGTTCACCCCTCCACTTT. Amino acid sequence: CATLLEGAGSSPLHF. The J gene is TRBJ1-6, the V gene TRBV2; a weak D match, TRBD1 (5 bases). The germline V gene encodes CDR1 SNHLY and CDR2 FYNNEI. Trimming pared 10 bases from V and 9 bases from J, leaving 22 bases between. CDR3 length equals 15 residues.

J is TRBJ1-4 and V is TRBV2, with a weak D call TRBD1 (6 bases). Trimming took off 3 bases at V and 3 bases at J, with 11 bases between the two ends. The CDR3 is 15 amino acids. Germline values: CDR1 SNHLY, CDR2 FYNNEI. The CDR3 reads CASSEGGAANEKLFF. DNA for the CDR3: TGTGCCAGCAGTGAGGGGGGGGCTGCTAATGAAAAACTGTTTTTT.

This clonotype was picked up a small number of times. This chain joins TRBV12-3 or TRBV12-4 and TRBJ2-2; TRBD2 might be the D (6 bases). Trimming removed 4 bases from V and 4 bases from J, with 10 bases in between. The CDR3 runs to 14 residues. This CDR3 is CASSSPSATGELFF. CDR3 DNA sequence: TGTGCCAGCAGTTCCCCTAGCGCCACCGGGGAGCTGTTTTTT.

This chain links TRBV4-1 with TRBJ2-1; weak D call: TRBD1 (6 bases). The CDR3 has 13 amino acids. Germline CDR1 reads MGHRA; CDR2 reads YSYEKL. V dropped 4 bases and J dropped 9 bases, with 13 bases sitting between them. Written as DNA, the CDR3 is TGCGCCAGCAGCCCCCGGGCAGGGGCTGAGCAGTTCTTC. It translates to CASSPRAGAEQFF.

This clonotype was counted only a few times. V and J are TRBV6-5 and TRBJ2-1, with 11 bases aligning to TRBD1. The CDR3 spans 16 residues. V gave up 3 bases and J gave up 6 bases; unmatched junction bases: 7. Germline CDR1 MNHEY, CDR2 SVGAGI. The CDR3 here is CASSYSGQGARNEQFF. For the CDR3, the DNA is TGTGCCAGCAGTTATTCAGGACAGGGGGCGCGCAATGAGCAGTTCTTC.

This sequence joins TRBV29-1 and TRBJ1-1; D unclear. The ends were cut back, 4 bases at V and 7 bases at J, with 7 bases in the middle. The CDR3 has 10 amino acids. The germline V gene has CDR1 SQVTM and CDR2 ANQGSEA. In DNA, the CDR3 is TGCAGCGTTGCACAGCTTGAAGCTTTCTTT. It encodes CSVAQLEAFF.

A few counts support this clonotype. This chain uses TRBV7-9 with TRBJ1-1; no definite D call. CDR1 and CDR2 (germline): SEHNR, FQNEAQ (reference sequence). The V end was cut by 6 bases, the J end by 5 bases, with 13 bases between. This CDR3 comprises 13 residues. The CDR3: CASSWTVETEAFF. The DNA of the CDR3 is TGTGCCAGCAGTTGGACCGTCGAGACTGAAGCTTTCTTT.

This clonotype was seen a few times. This chain links TRBV5-1 with TRBJ2-6; the D is unclear. The V gene's germline CDR1 is SGHRS and CDR2 YFSETQ. This CDR3 is 17 amino acids long. With 0 bases removed from V and 0 bases from J, the gap between germline ends came to 10 bases. The CDR3 sequence: CASSLDGPFSGANVLTF. CDR3 nucleotides: TGCGCCAGCAGCTTGGATGGACCGTTCTCTGGGGCCAACGTCCTGACTTTC.